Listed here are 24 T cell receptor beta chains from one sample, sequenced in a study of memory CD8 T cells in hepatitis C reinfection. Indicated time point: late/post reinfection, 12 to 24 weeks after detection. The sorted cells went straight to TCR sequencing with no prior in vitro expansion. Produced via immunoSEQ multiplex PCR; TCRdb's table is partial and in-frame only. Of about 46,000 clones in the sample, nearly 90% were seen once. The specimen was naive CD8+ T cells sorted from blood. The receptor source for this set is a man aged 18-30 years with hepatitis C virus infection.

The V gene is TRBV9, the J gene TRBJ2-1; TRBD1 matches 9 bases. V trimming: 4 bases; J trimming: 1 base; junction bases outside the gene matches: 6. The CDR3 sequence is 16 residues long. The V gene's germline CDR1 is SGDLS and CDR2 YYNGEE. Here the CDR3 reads CASSPTGTGSYNEQFF. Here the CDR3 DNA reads TGTGCCAGCAGCCCAACCGGGACAGGGTCCTACAATGAGCAGTTCTTC.

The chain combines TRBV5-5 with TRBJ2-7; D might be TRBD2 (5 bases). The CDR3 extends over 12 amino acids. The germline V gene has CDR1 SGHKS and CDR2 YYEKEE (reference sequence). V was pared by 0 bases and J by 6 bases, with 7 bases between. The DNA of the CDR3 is TGTGCCAGCAGCTTGGGAGGGTCCGAGCAGTACTTC. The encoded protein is CASSLGGSEQYF.

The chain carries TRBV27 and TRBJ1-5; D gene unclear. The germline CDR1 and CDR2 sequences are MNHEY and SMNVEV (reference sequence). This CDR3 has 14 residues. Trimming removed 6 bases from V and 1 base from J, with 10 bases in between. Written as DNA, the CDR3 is TGTGCCAGCAGCCCCTCTATGAGCAATCAGCCCCAGCATTTT. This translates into CASSPSMSNQPQHF.

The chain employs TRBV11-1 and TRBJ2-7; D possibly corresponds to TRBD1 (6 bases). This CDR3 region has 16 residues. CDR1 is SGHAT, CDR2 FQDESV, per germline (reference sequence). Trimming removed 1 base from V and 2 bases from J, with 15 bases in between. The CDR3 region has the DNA TGTGCCAGCAGCTTAGATGGTGGGACACCTGCCTACGAGCAGTACTTC. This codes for CASSLDGGTPAYEQYF.

CDR3 residues: CASSLGGGGEQYF. The DNA for the CDR3 is TGTGCCAGCAGCTTAGGGGGGGGTGGCGAGCAGTACTTC. V usage is TRBV7-8 and J usage is TRBJ2-5; 7 bases line up with TRBD2. The assigned J gene may be wrong: the sequence end matches TRBJ2-7 better. The length of the CDR3 is 13 residues. Germline assignment: CDR1 SGHVS and CDR2 FQNEAQ.

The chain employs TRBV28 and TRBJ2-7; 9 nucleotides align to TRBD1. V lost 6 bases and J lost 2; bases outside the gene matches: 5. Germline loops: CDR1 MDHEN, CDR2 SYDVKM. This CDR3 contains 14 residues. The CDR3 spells CASSNGQGTYEQYF. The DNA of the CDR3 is TGTGCCAGCAGCAACGGACAGGGGACCTACGAGCAGTACTTC.

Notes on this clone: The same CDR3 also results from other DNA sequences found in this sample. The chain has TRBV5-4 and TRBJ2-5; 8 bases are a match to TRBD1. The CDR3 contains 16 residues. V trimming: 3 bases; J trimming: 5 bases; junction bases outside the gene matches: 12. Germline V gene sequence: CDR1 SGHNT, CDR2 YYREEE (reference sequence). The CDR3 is CASSSGVTGGGETQYF. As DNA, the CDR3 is TGTGCCAGCAGCTCCGGAGTTACAGGGGGTGGTGAGACCCAGTACTTC.

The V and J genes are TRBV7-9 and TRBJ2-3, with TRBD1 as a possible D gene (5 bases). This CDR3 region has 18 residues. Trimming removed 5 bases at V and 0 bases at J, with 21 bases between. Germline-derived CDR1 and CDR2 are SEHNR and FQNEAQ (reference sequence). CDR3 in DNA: TGTGCCAGCAGCACCCAGACAGACACCTACTCTAGCACAGATACGCAGTATTTT. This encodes CASSTQTDTYSSTDTQYF.

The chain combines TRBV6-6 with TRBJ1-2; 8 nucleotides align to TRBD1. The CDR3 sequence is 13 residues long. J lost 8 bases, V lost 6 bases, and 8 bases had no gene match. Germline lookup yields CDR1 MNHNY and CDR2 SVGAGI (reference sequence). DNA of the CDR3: TGTGCCAGCAGCCACGGGACAGGTGACGGCTACACCTTC. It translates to CASSHGTGDGYTF.

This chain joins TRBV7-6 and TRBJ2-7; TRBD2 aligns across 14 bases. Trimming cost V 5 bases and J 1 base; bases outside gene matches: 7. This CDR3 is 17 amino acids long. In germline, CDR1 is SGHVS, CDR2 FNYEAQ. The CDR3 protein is CASSPGLAGEESYEQYF. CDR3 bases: TGTGCCAGCAGCCCGGGACTAGCGGGAGAAGAGTCCTACGAGCAGTACTTC.

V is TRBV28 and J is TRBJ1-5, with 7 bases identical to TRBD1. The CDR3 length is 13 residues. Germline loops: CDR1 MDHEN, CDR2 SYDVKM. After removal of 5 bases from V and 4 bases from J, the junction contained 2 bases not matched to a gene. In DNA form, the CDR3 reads TGTGCCAGCAGTCCAGGGGGAAATCAGCCCCAGCATTTT. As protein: CASSPGGNQPQHF.

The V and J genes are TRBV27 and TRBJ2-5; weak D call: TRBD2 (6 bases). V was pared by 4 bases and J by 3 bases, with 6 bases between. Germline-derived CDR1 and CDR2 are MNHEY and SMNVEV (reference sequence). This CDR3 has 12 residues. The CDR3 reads CASSSGEETQYF. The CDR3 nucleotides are TGTGCCAGCAGTTCGGGAGAAGAGACCCAGTACTTC.

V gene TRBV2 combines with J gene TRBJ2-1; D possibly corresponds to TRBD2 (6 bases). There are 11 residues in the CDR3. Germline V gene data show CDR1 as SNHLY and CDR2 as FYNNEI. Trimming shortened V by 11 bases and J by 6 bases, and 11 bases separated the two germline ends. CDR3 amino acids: CASKRVNEQFF. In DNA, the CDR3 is TGTGCCTCCAAGCGGGTCAATGAGCAGTTCTTC.

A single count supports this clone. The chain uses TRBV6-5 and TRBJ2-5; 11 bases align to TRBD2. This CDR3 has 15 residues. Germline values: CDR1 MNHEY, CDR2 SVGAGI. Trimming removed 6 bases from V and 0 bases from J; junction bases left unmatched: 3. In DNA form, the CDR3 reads TGTGCCAGCAGCGCACTAGCGGGGGACCAAGAGACCCAGTACTTC. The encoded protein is CASSALAGDQETQYF.

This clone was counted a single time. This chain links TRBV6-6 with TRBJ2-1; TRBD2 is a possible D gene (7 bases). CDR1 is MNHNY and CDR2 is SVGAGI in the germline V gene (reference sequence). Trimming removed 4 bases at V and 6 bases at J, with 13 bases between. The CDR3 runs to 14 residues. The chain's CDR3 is CASSWGGAGNEQFF. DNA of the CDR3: TGTGCCAGCAGTTGGGGGGGGGCTGGCAATGAGCAGTTCTTC.

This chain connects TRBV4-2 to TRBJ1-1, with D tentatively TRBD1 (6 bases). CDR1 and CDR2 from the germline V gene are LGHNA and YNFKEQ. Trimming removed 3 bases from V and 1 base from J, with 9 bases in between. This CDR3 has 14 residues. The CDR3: CASSQTTGNTEAFF. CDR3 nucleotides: TGTGCCAGCAGCCAGACGACAGGGAACACTGAAGCTTTCTTT.

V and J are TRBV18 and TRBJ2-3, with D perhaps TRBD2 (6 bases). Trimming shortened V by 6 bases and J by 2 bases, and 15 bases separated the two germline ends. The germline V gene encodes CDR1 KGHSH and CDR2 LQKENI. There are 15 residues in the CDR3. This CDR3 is CASSLRGGDTDTQYF. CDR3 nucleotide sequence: TGTGCCAGCTCTCTTAGAGGAGGGGACACAGATACGCAGTATTTT.

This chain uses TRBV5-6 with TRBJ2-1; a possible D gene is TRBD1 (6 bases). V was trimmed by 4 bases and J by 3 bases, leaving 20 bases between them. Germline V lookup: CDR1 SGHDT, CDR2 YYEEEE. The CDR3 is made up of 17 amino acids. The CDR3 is CASSAPPRGVNYNEQFF. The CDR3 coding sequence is TGTGCCAGCAGCGCACCTCCCAGGGGCGTAAACTACAATGAGCAGTTCTTC.

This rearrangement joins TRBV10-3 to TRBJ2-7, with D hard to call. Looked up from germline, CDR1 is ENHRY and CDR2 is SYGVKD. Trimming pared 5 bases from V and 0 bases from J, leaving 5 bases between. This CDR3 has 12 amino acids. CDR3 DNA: TGTGCCATCAGTTTAGACTCCTACGAGCAGTACTTC. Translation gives CAISLDSYEQYF.

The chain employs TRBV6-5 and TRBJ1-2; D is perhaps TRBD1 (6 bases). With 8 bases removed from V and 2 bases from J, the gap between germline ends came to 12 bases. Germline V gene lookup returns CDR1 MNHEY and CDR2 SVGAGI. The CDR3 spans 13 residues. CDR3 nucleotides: TGTGCCAGCGGCGTGAGGGGGAACTATGGCTACACCTTC. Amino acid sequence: CASGVRGNYGYTF.

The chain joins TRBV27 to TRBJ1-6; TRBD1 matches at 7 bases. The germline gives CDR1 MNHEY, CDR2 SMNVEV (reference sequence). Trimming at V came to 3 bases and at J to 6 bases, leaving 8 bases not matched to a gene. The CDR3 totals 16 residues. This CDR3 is CASSFGGGQPNSPLHF. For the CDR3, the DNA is TGTGCCAGCAGTTTCGGGGGGGGACAGCCTAATTCACCCCTCCACTTT.

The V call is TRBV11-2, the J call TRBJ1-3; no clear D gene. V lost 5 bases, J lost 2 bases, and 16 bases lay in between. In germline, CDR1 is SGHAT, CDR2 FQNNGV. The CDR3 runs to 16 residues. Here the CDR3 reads CASSPPLGGPGNTIYF. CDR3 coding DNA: TGTGCCAGCAGCCCCCCTCTTGGAGGGCCTGGAAACACCATATATTTT.

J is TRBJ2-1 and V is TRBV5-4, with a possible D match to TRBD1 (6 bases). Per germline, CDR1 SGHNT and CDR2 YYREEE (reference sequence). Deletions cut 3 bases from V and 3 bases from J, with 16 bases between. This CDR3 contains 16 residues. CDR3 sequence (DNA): TGTGCCAGCAGCTCCCTCCAGGGGTTGGACTACAATGAGCAGTTCTTC. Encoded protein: CASSSLQGLDYNEQFF.

CDR3 nucleotides: TGTGCCAGTAGTATCTTACTCTCTGGGGCCAACGTCCTGACTTTC. Protein sequence: CASSILLSGANVLTF. J is TRBJ2-6 and V is TRBV19; D unresolved. The germline V and J ends were trimmed by 3 bases and 0 bases, with 6 bases remaining between them. The CDR3 is 15 amino acids. Germline CDR1 LNHDA, CDR2 SQIVND (reference sequence).